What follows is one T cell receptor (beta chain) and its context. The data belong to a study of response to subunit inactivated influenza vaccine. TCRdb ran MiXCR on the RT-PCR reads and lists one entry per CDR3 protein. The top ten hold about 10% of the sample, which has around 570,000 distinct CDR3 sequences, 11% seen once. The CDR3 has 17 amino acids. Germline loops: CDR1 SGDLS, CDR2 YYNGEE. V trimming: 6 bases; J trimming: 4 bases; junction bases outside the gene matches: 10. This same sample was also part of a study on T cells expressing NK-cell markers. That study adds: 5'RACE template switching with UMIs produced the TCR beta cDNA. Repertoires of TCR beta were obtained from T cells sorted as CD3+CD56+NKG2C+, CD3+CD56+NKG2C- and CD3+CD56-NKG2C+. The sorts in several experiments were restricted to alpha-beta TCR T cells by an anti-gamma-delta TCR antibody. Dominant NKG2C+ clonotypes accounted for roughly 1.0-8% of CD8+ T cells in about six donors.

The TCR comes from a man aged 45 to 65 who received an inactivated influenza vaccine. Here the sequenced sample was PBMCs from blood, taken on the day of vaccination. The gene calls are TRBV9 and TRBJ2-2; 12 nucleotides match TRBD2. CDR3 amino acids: CASNPSGGAGGTGELFF. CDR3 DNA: TGTGCCAGCAACCCTAGCGGGGGGGCGGGAGGCACCGGGGAGCTGTTTTTT. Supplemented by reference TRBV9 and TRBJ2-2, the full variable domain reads DSGVTQTPKHLITATGQRVTLRCSPRSGDLSVYWYQQSLDQGLQFLIQYYNGEERAKGNILERFSAQQFPDLHSELNLSSLELGDSALYFCASNPSGGAGGTGELFFGEGSRLTVL.